The TCR beta chain under discussion was sequenced for a study of regulatory T cells in long-lasting Graves disease (dated by TCRdb to about 2021). Background on the whole study: In the newly diagnosed Graves' disease group, patients had been taking antithyroid drugs for less than 3 months. Patients with persistent Graves' disease were compared with patients with newly diagnosed Graves' disease using TCR sequencing and RNA sequencing of peripheral blood. The study took place in China and was registered as a clinical trial. A total of around 35 samples underwent TCR sequencing: about 13 from persistent and approximately 20 from newly diagnosed Graves' disease patients. General study outcomes and caveats: Persistent Graves' disease patients showed lower TCR Shannon entropy and fewer highly expanded clones than newly diagnosed patients, suggesting clonal expansion. Preferential use of TRBV28, TRBJ1-2 and TRBJ2-5 was observed in persistent disease, whereas TRBV20-1 and TRBJ2-1 were favored in newly diagnosed disease. The study examined only peripheral blood because the primary lesion, thyroid tissue, could not be accessed. More public clonotypes were shared among persistent patients (around 3,000) than among newly diagnosed patients (roughly 1,000). Only the TCR beta chain was sequenced and analyzed. The authors noted that the small sample size was a limitation that may lower accuracy.

This clonotype was seen repeatedly, ten times or more. Its cognate antigen has yet to be identified. No much larger clonotype is one base removed from it; base qualities were not supplied. Receptors were amplified or captured by multiplex PCR. Sequencer: Illumina HiSeq 4000. CDR3 regions were amplified by Arm-PCR with iRepertoire HTBI primers to construct TCR beta libraries. Before sequencing, the PCR products went through gel purification. On the authors' methods: Across samples, around 62 TRBV and roughly 15 TRBJ segments were identified and used for gene usage analysis of CDR3 amino acid clonotypes. COPE and FqMerger were used to merge the filtered high-quality paired reads into contigs. Contigs were aligned with BLAST to IMGT TRBV, TRBD and TRBJ reference genes, and CDR3 was defined per IMGT. Any clonotype with a frequency above 0.1% was classified as a highly expanded clone. Shannon entropy was used to measure repertoire diversity, and the Gini coefficient was used to measure V-J evenness. A clonotype found in more than one individual was treated as public. TCRdb applied fastp at Q25 and MiXCR to the public reads, then kept only in-frame beta chains. Each entry is one CDR3 protein sequence, shown with its most common DNA and genes. The V and J calls shown here were made by TCRdb, not taken from the authors' results. The sample table records roughly 610,000 distinct CDR3 sequences; around 16% of these occur just once. About 11% of the sample is taken by the ten largest.

The CDR3 covers 13 residues, taking in both the cysteine and the phenylalanine. Of the read, only the CDR3 DNA is kept; its 39 bases are in frame from base 1. CDR1 is given as SQVTM and CDR2 as ANQGSEA, both from the germline V gene. Trimmed from V: 4 bases; trimmed from J: 3 bases; junction bases lacking a gene match: 3. The time point tag for this specimen amounts to: newly diagnosed GD, antithyroid drugs for less than 3 months. For both TCR sequencing and RNA sequencing, RNA was extracted from PBMCs in TRIzol. The diagnosis of Graves' disease followed American Thyroid Association guidelines. Patients were recruited from an endocrinology department in Xi'an, China. From each patient, 8 to 10 milliliters of peripheral blood was collected into an EDTA anticoagulant tube. Ficoll Paque Plus density gradient separation was used to isolate PBMCs, and no further T cell sorting was performed. An Agilent 2100 Bioanalyzer and agarose gel were used to check RNA quality, and a NanoDrop 2000 was used to measure RNA concentration.

The same sample was also studied in work on T cells in Graves' hyperthyroidism and ophthalmopathy. Per that second paper: Graves' hyperthyroidism was defined as stable when no progression to ophthalmopathy occurred over 18 months of follow-up. Hyperthyroidism patients were newly diagnosed, with disease duration under 2 months, and aged 18 to 65 years. Any patient with an uncontrolled infection, another autoimmune disease, pregnancy or lactation was excluded. Clinical symptoms, serum thyroxine and TRAb, thyroid ultrasound, and orbital computed tomography formed the basis for the diagnoses. The TCR CDR3 was subjected to a first round of RT-PCR using the HTBI primer set and the Qiagen OneStep RT-PCR kit. Most expanded thyroid clonotypes (frequency above 0.001) were also detected in blood, a finding suggesting that blood repertoires may reflect thyroid immune responses. A model built on a 13 V-J signature distinguished ophthalmopathy from stable hyperthyroidism, reaching around 90% sensitivity and approximately 83% specificity in cross-validation and 80%/75% in testing. During validation, the model predicted progression to ophthalmopathy a median of around six months ahead of onset, with roughly 65% sensitivity and around 73% specificity. TCR V-J signatures able to tell the groups apart were searched for in a discovery cohort of 90 to 100 patients, of whom 40 to 45 had Graves' ophthalmopathy and around 57 had stable Graves' hyperthyroidism. Whether ophthalmopathy could be predicted prospectively was tested in an independent validation cohort made up of approximately 19 hyperthyroidism patients plus 17 patients who later progressed to ophthalmopathy. The roughly 100 discovery patients were randomly divided into training and test sets at a 7:3 ratio. Thyroid tissue and blood T-cell repertoires from six Graves' hyperthyroidism patients were also compared in the study. After blood sampling, hyperthyroidism patients were treated with methimazole at a starting dose of 30 mg daily, and ophthalmopathy patients were treated with high-dose intravenous methylprednisolone. Libraries were constructed in a second round of multiplex PCR, after which size selection and purification were performed. Libraries were sequenced paired-end with 100 bp reads on an Illumina HiSeq2000. SOAPnuke was used to process the raw data, throwing out any read that contained adapters or uncalled bases, had a mean Phred below 15, or lacked an exact constant-primer or identifier match. High-quality paired reads were merged with COPE v1.2.5, and unique nucleotide sequences were defined as clonotypes. MiTCR v1.1 was used to align the clonotypes against IMGT TRBV, TRBD and TRBJ reference segments. The analysis included only V-J combinations with a frequency above 0.0001, which together covered 99% to 99.2% of the repertoires. A TCS score was defined as the ratio of F50 (clonal expansion) to E x V (chaos), with BLOSUM62-based TCRdist applied between CDR3 peptides within each V-J. Welch's t-statistics and random forest reduced 450 to 600 V-J features to roughly 13, which were used in a naive Bayes classifier (R e1071). Sample size was not statistically predetermined, and investigators were not blinded to group allocation. The paper describes TCR Vbeta CDR3 sequencing of 135 peripheral blood samples, made up of 43 ophthalmopathy patients, some 80 hyperthyroidism patients and roughly 17 progressor patients.

This TCR was sampled from a man younger than 30 with Graves disease. Donor details come from another sample of the same person, matched by shared clones. This chain is built from TRBV29-1 and TRBJ2-7; 10 junctional bases match TRBD1. Sample: peripheral blood mononuclear cells (PBMCs), taken at new diagnosis, from a patient treated with antithyroid drugs. The bases read TGCAGCGTTGGGACAGGGGGTAGCTACGAGCAGTACTTC. Protein translation: CSVGTGGSYEQYF.